The clone carrying this T cell receptor (beta chain) was recorded many times. Its antigen is undetermined. The sample belongs to a study of human T cells and chemical hapten exposure. Study at large: Small pooled library volume differences chiefly drove per-sample TCR yield variation. Findings of the study overall: TCRs above 1 in 1000 frequency stayed constant with DPC sensitization. PT1 expanded TCR numbers tracked positively with patch test score.

TCRdb reprocessed the RACE reads with MiXCR, giving one entry per CDR3 protein. The repertoire consists of 38,000 or so distinct CDR3 sequences, with roughly 7.6% occurring once and the leading ten covering about 1.2%. V lost 5 bases to trimming and J lost 12 bases, with 11 bases between them. This CDR3 comprises 12 residues. The germline V gene has CDR1 SGHVS and CDR2 FNYEAQ. Time point of the sample: pre-sensitization, week 0. Treatment specified: therapeutic diphenylcyclopropenone sensitization with weekly scalp DPC. Someone pulled total RNA out of unfractionated whole blood. The chain joins TRBV7-6 to TRBJ1-6; maybe TRBD1 (5 bases). Sequencing was performed on whole blood, taken in connection with sensitization to the hapten diphenylcyclopropenone (DPC). This TCR was sampled from a woman between 45 and 60 years old with alopecia areata. Some clones in this sample may be carry-over from other donors' samples. The CDR3 coding sequence is TGTGCCAGCAGCCGGGACGGGGGACCCCTCCACTTT. Amino acid sequence: CASSRDGGPLHF.